The entry below gives a single T cell receptor beta chain sequence along with its context. There are a few counts of this clonotype. Its antigen is currently not known. Base qualities are not provided; no much larger clone lies one nucleotide away. The listed sequencing device is Illumina HiSeq 2500. Quantitative 5'-RACE with molecular barcodes was used to prepare TCR beta libraries. For the original study's pipeline: A new computational method, built on a probabilistic model of VDJ rearrangement, was used to identify disease-linked TCR variants. In-frame beta chains were kept once TCRdb had trimmed the public reads at Q25 with fastp and called clones with MiXCR. CDR3 protein duplicates are merged, each entry listing the most common genes and DNA. TCRdb's processing, not the study's, gives the V and J calls here. The sample data list roughly 470,000 distinct CDR3 sequences, and roughly 27% of these were observed just once. Over 0.8% of the sample is held by the ten biggest clonotypes.

This sample was included in a study of CD8 T cells in ankylosing spondylitis (TCRdb year 2017). Context from the whole study: T cell receptor beta repertoires were profiled in healthy donors and ankylosing spondylitis patients so that disease-linked TCR variants could be found. The whole study cohort included 90 to 120 healthy donors and roughly 24 ankylosing spondylitis patients. Peripheral blood was sampled, and synovial fluid was also collected from ankylosing spondylitis patients.

General study outcomes and caveats: Some of the motif variants had been reported before in the synovial fluid and blood of reactive arthritis patients, a finding that suggests common disease-initiation mechanisms. The disease-linked clones showed a CD8+ phenotype and occurred at relatively low frequencies in peripheral blood. Blood from ankylosing spondylitis patients appeared to be characterized by a TCR beta motif made up of several highly homologous amino acid variants. Significant enrichment of the disease-linked clones was reported in matched synovial fluid samples from ankylosing spondylitis patients.

CDR1 SGHRS and CDR2 YFSETQ are derived from the germline V gene. The V end gives up 4 bases and the J end 5 bases, leaving 9 bases in the junction not matched to a gene. Inclusive of the bounding cysteine and phenylalanine, the CDR3 is 16 residues long. Only the CDR3 part of the read is kept: 48 bases, read in frame from the first base. This clonotype was sampled from a male donor with ankylosing spondylitis. This sequence uses TRBV5-1 and TRBJ2-1; 10 of the junction bases match TRBD1. What was sequenced was blood, either unsorted or a sorted T cell fraction (not recorded which). The CDR3 region has the sequence CASSLVGTGVNNEQFF. The nucleotides read TGCGCCAGCAGCCTGGTGGGGACAGGGGTAAACAATGAGCAGTTCTTC.